This T cell receptor (beta chain) was profiled in a study of T cells of healthy individuals. TCRdb re-called the 5' RACE reads through MiXCR, storing one row per CDR3 protein. There are some 41,000 distinct CDR3 sequences in the sample; approximately 4.9% occur only once, and under 10% lies in the top ten. This clonotype was detected many times. The CDR3 spans 19 residues. The germline CDR1 and CDR2 sequences are LNHNV and YYDKDF (reference sequence). V lost 3 bases and J 4 bases, leaving 24 bases between the germline ends. The sequence was obtained from a human donor in good health. The chain combines TRBV15 with TRBJ1-4; TRBD1 might be the D (6 bases). DNA for the CDR3: TGTGCCACCAGCAGGCCCACGGGGAGAACAGGGAGTTTTAATGAAAAACTGTTTTTT. Its translation: CATSRPTGRTGSFNEKLFF.